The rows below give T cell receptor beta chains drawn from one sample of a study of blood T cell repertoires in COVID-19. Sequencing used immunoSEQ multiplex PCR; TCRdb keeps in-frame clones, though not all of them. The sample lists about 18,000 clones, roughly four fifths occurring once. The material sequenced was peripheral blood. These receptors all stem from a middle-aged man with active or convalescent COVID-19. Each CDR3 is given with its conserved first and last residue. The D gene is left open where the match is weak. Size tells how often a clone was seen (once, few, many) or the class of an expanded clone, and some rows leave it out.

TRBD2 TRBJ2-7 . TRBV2 CASRLLGGGYEQCF TGTGCCAGCAGACTCCTCGGGGGGGGTTACGAGCAGTGCTTC
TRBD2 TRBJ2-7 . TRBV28 CASGERGGLYEQYF TGTGCCAGCGGGGAGCGGGGGGGCCTCTACGAGCAGTACTTC
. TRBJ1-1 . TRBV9 CASSVRGDGYTEAFF TGTGCCAGCAGCGTCCGGGGGGATGGGTACACTGAAGCTTTCTTT
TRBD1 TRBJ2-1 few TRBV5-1 CASSSGTGTYNEQFF TGCGCCAGCAGCTCAGGGACAGGGACCTACAATGAGCAGTTCTTC
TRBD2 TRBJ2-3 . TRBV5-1 CASSTLLAGGTDTQYF TGCGCCAGCAGCACATTGTTAGCGGGAGGTACAGATACGCAGTATTTT
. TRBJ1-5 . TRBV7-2 CASSPRRGDTSQPQHF TGTGCCAGCAGCCCTAGAAGGGGTGACACCAGTCAGCCCCAGCATTTT
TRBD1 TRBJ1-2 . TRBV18 CASSPRGYGYTF TGTGCCAGCTCACCCAGGGGGTATGGCTACACCTTC
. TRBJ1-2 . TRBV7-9 CASSSLTKRDGYTF TGTGCCAGCAGCTCCTTGACTAAGAGAGATGGCTACACCTTC
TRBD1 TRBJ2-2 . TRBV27 CASSARGHTGELFF TGTGCCAGCAGTGCCAGGGGGCATACCGGGGAGCTGTTTTTT
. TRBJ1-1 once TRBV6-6 CASRGAGSNTEAFF TGTGCCAGCAGGGGGGCAGGATCGAACACTGAAGCTTTCTTT
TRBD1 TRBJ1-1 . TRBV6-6 CASSPRQGGIEAFF TGTGCCAGCAGTCCCCGACAGGGGGGGATTGAAGCTTTCTTT
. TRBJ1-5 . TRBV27 CASRQTDSNQPQHF TGTGCCAGCAGACAGACAGATAGCAATCAGCCCCAGCATTTT
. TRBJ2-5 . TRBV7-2 CASSLEGGREETQYF TGTGCCAGCAGCTTAGAAGGGGGTAGAGAAGAGACCCAGTACTTC
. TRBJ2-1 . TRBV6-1 CASSDLGVSVLNEQFF TGTGCCAGCAGTGACTTAGGGGTTTCCGTGCTGAATGAGCAGTTCTTC
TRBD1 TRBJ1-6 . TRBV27 CASSNRGGNSPLHF TGTGCCAGCAGCAACAGGGGTGGCAATTCACCCCTCCACTTT
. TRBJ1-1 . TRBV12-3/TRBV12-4 CASSPSSEAFF TGTGCCAGCTCCCCTTCGAGTGAAGCTTTCTTT
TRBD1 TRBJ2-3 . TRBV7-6 CASSPQGQGNTDTQYF TGTGCCAGCAGCCCTCAGGGACAGGGAAACACAGATACGCAGTATTTT
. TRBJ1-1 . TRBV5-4 CASSLDLRNTEAFF TGTGCCAGCAGCTTGGACCTGAGGAACACTGAAGCTTTCTTT
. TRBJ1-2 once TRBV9 CASSVGGDYGYTF TGTGCCAGCAGCGTCGGGGGTGACTATGGCTACACCTTC
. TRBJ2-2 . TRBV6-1 CASSDRGPGELFF TGTGCCAGCAGTGACCGAGGGCCCGGGGAGCTGTTTTTT
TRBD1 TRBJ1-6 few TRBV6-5 CASSLGGQGFSPLHF TGTGCCAGCAGTTTGGGGGGACAGGGTTTTTCACCCCTCCACTTT
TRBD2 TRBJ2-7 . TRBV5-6 CASSLARGAYEQYF TGTGCCAGCAGTTTGGCTCGGGGGGCCTACGAGCAGTACTTC
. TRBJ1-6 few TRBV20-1 CSAKGNSPLHF TGCAGTGCTAAGGGGAATTCACCCCTCCACTTT
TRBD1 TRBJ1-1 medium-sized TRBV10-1 CASTIRDRVNTEAFF TGCGCCAGCACTATCCGGGACAGGGTTAACACTGAAGCTTTCTTT
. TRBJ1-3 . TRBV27 CASSSQGRANTIYF TGTGCCAGCAGCTCGCAGGGAAGAGCGAACACCATATATTTT
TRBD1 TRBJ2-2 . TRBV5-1 CASRPGTGYANTGELFF TGCGCCAGCAGACCCGGGACAGGCTATGCGAACACCGGGGAGCTGTTTTTT
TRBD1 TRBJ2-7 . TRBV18 CASSRDRGYDEQYF TGTGCCAGCTCACGGGACAGGGGTTACGACGAGCAGTACTTC
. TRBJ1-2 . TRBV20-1 CSEGDYGYTF TGCAGTGAAGGGGACTATGGCTACACCTTC
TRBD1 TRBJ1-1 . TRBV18 CASSLEAGGFINRANTEAFF TGTGCCAGCTCACTGGAGGCAGGGGGCTTTATAAACAGAGCCAACACTGAAGCTTTCTTT
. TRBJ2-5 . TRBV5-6 CASSPQGTALGETQYF TGTGCCAGCAGCCCACAGGGAACGGCGTTAGGGGAGACCCAGTACTTC
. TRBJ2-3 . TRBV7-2 CASSFRTLGGTQYF TGTGCCAGCAGCTTTCGGACCCTCGGGGGTACGCAGTATTTT
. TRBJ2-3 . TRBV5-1 CASARNRPGTDTQYF TGCGCCAGCGCCAGGAACAGACCCGGCACAGATACGCAGTATTTT
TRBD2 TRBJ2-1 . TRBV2 CASSDGSGGAEQFF TGTGCCAGCAGTGATGGTAGCGGGGGGGCGGAGCAGTTCTTC
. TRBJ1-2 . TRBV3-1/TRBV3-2 CASSQGKGLNYGYTF TGTGCCAGCAGCCAAGGTAAAGGACTTAACTATGGCTACACCTTC
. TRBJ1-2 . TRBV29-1 CSVDKADGYTF TGCAGCGTTGATAAGGCGGATGGCTACACCTTC
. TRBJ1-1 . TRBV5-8 CASSAGSTEAFF TGTGCCAGCAGCGCAGGGTCCACTGAAGCTTTCTTT
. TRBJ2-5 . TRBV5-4 CASSLPGVQETQYF TGTGCCAGCAGCTTGCCCGGGGTACAAGAGACCCAGTACTTC
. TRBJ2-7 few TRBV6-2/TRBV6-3 CASSYPDFYEQYF TGTGCCAGCAGTTACCCAGACTTTTACGAGCAGTACTTC
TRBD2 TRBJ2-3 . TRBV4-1 CASSQDAGLAGGGQYF TGCGCCAGCAGCCAAGATGCGGGACTAGCCGGGGGGGGGCAGTATTTT
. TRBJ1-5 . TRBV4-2 CASSQEGGPRPQHF TGTGCCAGCAGCCAAGAGGGGGGGCCAAGGCCCCAGCATTTT
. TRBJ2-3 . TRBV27 CASSPGTDTQYF TGTGCCAGCAGTCCCGGCACAGATACGCAGTATTTT
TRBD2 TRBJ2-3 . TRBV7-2 CASSSLRRLAGGHGTQYF TGTGCCAGCAGCTCCCTTCGGCGTCTAGCGGGGGGGCATGGTACGCAGTATTTT
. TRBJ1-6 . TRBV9 CASSGGAFYNSPLHF TGTGCCAGCAGCGGTGGGGCCTTTTATAATTCACCCCTCCACTTT
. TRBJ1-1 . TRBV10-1 CASSDQNTEAFF TGCGCCAGCAGTGACCAGAACACTGAAGCTTTCTTT
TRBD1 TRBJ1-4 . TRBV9 CASSKKGGTGEWSEKLFF TGTGCCAGCAGCAAAAAAGGGGGGACAGGGGAGTGGAGTGAAAAACTGTTTTTT
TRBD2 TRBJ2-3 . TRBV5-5 CASSLERLAGADTQYF TGTGCCAGCAGCTTGGAACGGCTAGCGGGGGCAGATACGCAGTATTTT
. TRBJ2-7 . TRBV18 CASSPLPFGTSYEQYF TGTGCCAGCTCACCACTCCCTTTTGGGACTTCCTACGAGCAGTACTTC
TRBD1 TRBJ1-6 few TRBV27 CASSLPRDRGNYNSPLHF TGTGCCAGCAGTTTACCAAGGGACAGGGGGAATTATAATTCACCCCTCCACTTT
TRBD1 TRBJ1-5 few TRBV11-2 CASSPGTGSNQPQHF TGTGCCAGCAGCCCGGGGACAGGAAGTAATCAGCCCCAGCATTTT
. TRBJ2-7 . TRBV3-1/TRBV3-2 CASSALGGGLEQYF TGTGCCAGCAGCGCACTAGGGGGGGGCCTCGAGCAGTACTTC
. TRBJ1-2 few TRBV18 CASSLGGGSYGYTF TGTGCCAGCTCGTTAGGTGGAGGGAGCTATGGCTACACCTTC
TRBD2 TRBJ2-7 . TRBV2 CASREGTSPSEQYF TGTGCCAGCAGGGAAGGGACTAGCCCTTCCGAGCAGTACTTC
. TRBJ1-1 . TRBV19 CASSADMSRTSEAFF TGTGCCAGTAGTGCAGATATGTCCCGAACCTCTGAAGCTTTCTTT
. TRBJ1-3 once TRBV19 CASIRTGHDGNTIYF TGTGCCAGTATACGAACGGGACACGATGGAAACACCATATATTTT
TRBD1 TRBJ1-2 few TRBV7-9 CASSSGTGSLGVHGYTF TGTGCCAGCAGCTCCGGGACAGGGTCCCTCGGGGTCCATGGCTACACCTTC
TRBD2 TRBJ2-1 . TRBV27 CASSLRGLAGGYNEQFF TGTGCCAGCAGTTTGCGCGGACTAGCGGGGGGGTACAATGAGCAGTTCTTC
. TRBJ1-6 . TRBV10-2 CATTRELNSPLHF TGCGCCACAACCCGGGAGCTTAATTCACCCCTCCACTTT
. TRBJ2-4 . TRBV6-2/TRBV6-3 CASSFSELAKNIQYF TGTGCCAGCAGTTTCTCAGAACTAGCCAAAAACATTCAGTACTTC
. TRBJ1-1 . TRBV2 CASSANRANTEAFF TGTGCCAGCAGTGCGAACAGAGCCAACACTGAAGCTTTCTTT